The 5 T cell receptor beta chains below all came from one sample that was sequenced in a study of T-cell reconstitution after alpha-beta-depleted transplantation in children. Unique molecular identifiers were incorporated into the prepared TCRbeta library. TCRdb processed the PCR reads anew with MiXCR; each CDR3 protein has one entry. The sample lists about 540,000 distinct CDR3 sequences, 18% occurring once. Sequenced material: PBMCs from the stem cell graft donor, taken from the stem cell graft. The receptor source for this set is a human donor who donated a stem cell graft to a child with acute lymphoblastic leukemia.

This clonotype was seen more than once but under ten times. The chain joins TRBV12-3 or TRBV12-4 to TRBJ2-3, with TRBD2 matching over 13 bases. The CDR3 has 18 residues. With V trimmed by 5 bases and J by 2 bases, 10 bases remained unmatched. The CDR3 bases are TGTGCCAGCAGTATTTGGACTAGCGGGAGAGGGGACACAGATACGCAGTATTTT. Protein sequence: CASSIWTSGRGDTDTQYF.

This clonotype has ten or more counts. This rearrangement joins TRBV27 to TRBJ2-1; 9 bases map to TRBD2. Germline V CDR1 and CDR2: MNHEY, SMNVEV (reference sequence). This CDR3 is built from 17 residues. Losses at the gene ends were 4 bases for V and 6 bases for J; bases not matched to a gene: 13. CDR3 nucleotides: TGTGCCAGCAGTTCAATAGTTCTGCGGGAGGGCGGCAATGAGCAGTTCTTC. Protein product: CASSSIVLREGGNEQFF.

The CDR3 loop is CASSLSGSDYGYTF. The CDR3 DNA sequence: TGTGCCAGCAGCCTGTCAGGGTCTGACTATGGCTACACCTTC. This chain uses TRBV4-2 with TRBJ1-2; perhaps TRBD1 as D (5 bases). The CDR3 spans 14 residues. The ends were cut back, 4 bases at V and 3 bases at J, with 12 bases in the middle. Per germline, CDR1 LGHNA and CDR2 YNFKEQ.

This clonotype was seen a handful of times. V and J are TRBV20-1 and TRBJ2-1; a weak D match, TRBD2 (6 bases). The CDR3 runs to 14 residues. Trimming pared 1 base from V and 0 bases from J, leaving 7 bases between. The germline CDR1 and CDR2 sequences are DFQATT and SNEGSKA (reference sequence). The CDR3 DNA follows: TGCAGTGCTAGAGCGGGACTCTCCTACAATGAGCAGTTCTTC. Its protein is CSARAGLSYNEQFF.

This clonotype was observed a handful of times. This sequence joins TRBV5-1 and TRBJ1-3; TRBD1 matches 8 bases. The CDR3 sequence is 14 residues long. The germline CDR1 and CDR2 sequences are SGHRS and YFSETQ. After removal of 4 bases from V and 2 bases from J, the junction contained 2 bases not matched to a gene. The CDR3 region is CASSPDRAGNTIYF. CDR3 sequence (DNA): TGCGCCAGCAGCCCGGACAGGGCTGGAAACACCATATATTTT.